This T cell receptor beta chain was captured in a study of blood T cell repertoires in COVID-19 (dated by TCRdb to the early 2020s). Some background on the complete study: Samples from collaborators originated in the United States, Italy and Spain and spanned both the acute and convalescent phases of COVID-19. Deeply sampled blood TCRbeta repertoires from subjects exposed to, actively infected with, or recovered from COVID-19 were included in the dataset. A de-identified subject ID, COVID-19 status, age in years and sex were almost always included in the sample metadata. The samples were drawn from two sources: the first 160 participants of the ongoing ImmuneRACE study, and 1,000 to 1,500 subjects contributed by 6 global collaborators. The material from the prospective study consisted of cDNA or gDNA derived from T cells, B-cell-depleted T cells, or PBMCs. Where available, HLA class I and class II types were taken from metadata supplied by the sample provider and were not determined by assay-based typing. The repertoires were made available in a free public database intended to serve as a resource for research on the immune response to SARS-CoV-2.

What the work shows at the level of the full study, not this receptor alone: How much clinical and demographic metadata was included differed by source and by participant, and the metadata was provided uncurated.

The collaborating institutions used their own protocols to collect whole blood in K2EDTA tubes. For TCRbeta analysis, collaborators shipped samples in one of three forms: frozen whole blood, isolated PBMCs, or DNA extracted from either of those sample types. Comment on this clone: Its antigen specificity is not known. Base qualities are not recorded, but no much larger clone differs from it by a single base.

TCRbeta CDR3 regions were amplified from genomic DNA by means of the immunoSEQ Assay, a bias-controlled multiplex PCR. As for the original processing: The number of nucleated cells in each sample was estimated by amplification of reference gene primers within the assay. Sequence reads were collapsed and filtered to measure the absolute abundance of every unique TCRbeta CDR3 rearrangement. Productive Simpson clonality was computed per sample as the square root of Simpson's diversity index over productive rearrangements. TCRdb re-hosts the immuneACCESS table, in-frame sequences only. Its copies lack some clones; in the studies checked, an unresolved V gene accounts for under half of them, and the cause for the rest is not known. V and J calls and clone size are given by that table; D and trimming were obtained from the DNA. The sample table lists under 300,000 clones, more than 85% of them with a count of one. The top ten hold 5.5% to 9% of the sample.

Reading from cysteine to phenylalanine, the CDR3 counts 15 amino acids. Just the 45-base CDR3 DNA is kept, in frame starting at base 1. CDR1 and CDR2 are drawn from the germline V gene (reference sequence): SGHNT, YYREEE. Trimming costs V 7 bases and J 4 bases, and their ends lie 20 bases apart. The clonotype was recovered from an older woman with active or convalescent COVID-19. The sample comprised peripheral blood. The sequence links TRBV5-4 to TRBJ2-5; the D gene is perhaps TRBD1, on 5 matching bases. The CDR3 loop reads CASGNQGVFGETQYF. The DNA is TGTGCCAGCGGAAACCAAGGGGTTTTCGGAGAGACCCAGTACTTC.